Listed below are T cell receptor beta chains from one sample, sequenced in a study of blood T cell repertoires in COVID-19. TCRdb's copy holds only in-frame clones and misses some; the assay was immunoSEQ multiplex PCR. Of approximately 50,000 clones listed, roughly four fifths are singletons. Sample: peripheral blood. The receptors here all came from an elderly man with COVID-19, enrolled during active disease. CDR3s include the opening cysteine and the closing phenylalanine or tryptophan. A D gene is named only where the DNA matches it firmly.

cdr3_aa cdr3_nt j_call v_call d_call cdr3_length
CASSYSLRTGDQPQHF TGTGCCAGCAGTTACAGTCTTCGGACCGGGGATCAGCCCCAGCATTTT TRBJ1-5 TRBV6-5 . 16
CASTPTGGKETQYF TGTGCCAGCACCCCGACAGGGGGCAAGGAGACCCAGTACTTC TRBJ2-5 TRBV6-2/TRBV6-3 TRBD1 14
CASSHPQAGTSQYEQYF TGTGCCAGCAGCCACCCCCAGGCCGGGACTTCTCAATACGAGCAGTACTTC TRBJ2-7 TRBV14 . 17
CASSLLAENIQYF TGTGCCAGCAGCCTTTTGGCGGAAAACATTCAGTACTTC TRBJ2-4 TRBV3-1/TRBV3-2 . 13
CASSLAGLAGGGETQYF TGTGCCAGCAGCTTAGCGGGACTAGCGGGAGGGGGAGAGACCCAGTACTTC TRBJ2-5 TRBV7-2 TRBD2 17
CASSQGLAETQYF TGTGCCAGCAGCCAGGGACTAGCAGAGACCCAGTACTTC TRBJ2-5 TRBV7-9 TRBD2 13
CATSRDQGRIGGYTF TGTGCCACCAGCAGAGATCAGGGGAGAATAGGTGGCTACACCTTC TRBJ1-2 TRBV15 . 15
CASSEDRFPYGYTF TGTGCCAGCAGTGAAGACAGGTTCCCCTATGGCTACACCTTC TRBJ1-2 TRBV6-1 . 14
CASSKGESSYNSPLHF TGTGCCAGCAGCAAAGGGGAGAGCTCCTATAATTCACCCCTCCACTTT TRBJ1-6 TRBV7-9 . 16
CASSLSRASGGTGYTF TGTGCCAGTAGTCTCTCAAGGGCCTCCGGAGGTACCGGCTACACCTTC TRBJ1-2 TRBV19 . 16
CASSEPGQGNNQPQHF TGTGCCAGCAGCGAGCCGGGACAGGGAAACAATCAGCCCCAGCATTTT TRBJ1-5 TRBV7-4 TRBD1 16
CASSVSGTGVLTEAFF TGTGCCAGTAGTGTTTCCGGGACAGGGGTGCTCACTGAAGCTTTCTTT TRBJ1-1 TRBV19 TRBD1 16
CASSPGLAGASSYEQYF TGTGCCAGCTCACCCGGGCTAGCGGGGGCTAGCTCCTACGAGCAGTACTTC TRBJ2-7 TRBV18 TRBD2 17
CASSSRTGNTEAFF TGTGCCAGCAGTTCCAGGACAGGGAACACTGAAGCTTTCTTT TRBJ1-1 TRBV6-2/TRBV6-3 TRBD1 14